Below are 8 T cell receptor beta chains sequenced from a single sample in a study of T-cell reconstitution after alpha-beta-depleted transplantation in children. Unique molecular identifiers were used in preparing the TCRbeta library. TCRdb re-analysed the PCR reads in MiXCR, keeping a single row per CDR3 protein. The repertoire includes about 250,000 distinct CDR3 sequences, roughly a quarter of them detected once, and about 4.8% sits in the top ten. The input for sequencing was PBMCs, mostly from graft donor cells, taken 360 days after TCRalphabeta/CD19-depleted stem cell transplant. Every receptor here comes from a female patient aged 2-15 years who had a stem cell transplant for congenital amegakaryocytic thrombocytopenia, so the T cells may come from the graft donor.

This clonotype was seen only once. This chain uses TRBV6-2 or TRBV6-3 with TRBJ2-3, with D possibly TRBD2 on 6 matching bases. Trimming stripped 6 bases from V and 4 bases from J, with 17 bases between. Germline V lookup: CDR1 MNHEY, CDR2 SVGEGT. This CDR3 has 15 amino acids. CDR3: CASRPAGVGPDTQYF. As DNA, the CDR3 is TGTGCCAGCAGACCAGCGGGCGTAGGCCCAGATACGCAGTATTTT.

A few counts support this clonotype. The chain couples TRBV12-3 or TRBV12-4 to TRBJ2-1; 7 nucleotides align to TRBD2. There are 17 residues in the CDR3. V shed 7 bases and J 1 base; nucleotides not matched to a gene: 13. The CDR3 nucleotides read TGTGCCAGCACCCCCTGGGGCGGGAGTGATTCCTACAATGAGCAGTTCTTC. Translating gives CASTPWGGSDSYNEQFF.

The J gene is TRBJ2-1, the V gene TRBV11-3; the D gene could be TRBD1 or TRBD2 (5 bases each). CDR3 length equals 13 residues. Per the germline V gene, CDR1 is SGHNT and CDR2 is YENEEA. Trimming pared 0 bases from V and 9 bases from J, leaving 9 bases between. CDR3 region: CASSLDLGAEQFF. The DNA for the CDR3 is TGTGCCAGCAGCTTAGATCTCGGGGCTGAGCAGTTCTTC.

Many counts were recorded for this clonotype. CDR3 in DNA: TGTGCCATCAGTGAGTCTCACAGGGGTGGGACCGGGGAGCTGTTTTTT. Encoded protein: CAISESHRGGTGELFF. The rearrangement links TRBV10-3 to TRBJ2-2; 7 bases map to TRBD1. V was pared by 0 bases and J by 5 bases, with 6 bases of the junction left unmatched. Germline lookup yields CDR1 ENHRY and CDR2 SYGVKD. The CDR3 spans 16 residues.

CDR3 loop: CASSLGWGTEAFF. CDR3 sequence (DNA): TGTGCCAGCAGCTTAGGGTGGGGAACTGAAGCTTTCTTT. The V and J genes are TRBV11-2 and TRBJ1-1, with D hard to call. Germline V lookup: CDR1 SGHAT, CDR2 FQNNGV. Trimming stripped 1 base from V and 5 bases from J, with 8 bases between. The length of the CDR3 is 13 residues.

Ten or more counts support this clonotype. This chain uses TRBV5-1 with TRBJ2-1; D tentatively fits TRBD1 or TRBD2 (5 bases each). The germline V gene encodes CDR1 SGHRS and CDR2 YFSETQ. V lost 5 bases and J 8 bases, leaving 14 bases between the germline ends. This CDR3 spans 13 amino acids. CDR3 coding DNA: TGCGCCAGCAGACGGGACCAAAGGGATGAGCAGTTCTTC. Amino acids: CASRRDQRDEQFF.

This clonotype was seen a handful of times. The chain employs TRBV11-2 and TRBJ2-1; no clear D gene. V was pared by 4 bases and J by 0 bases, with 16 bases between. The CDR3 runs 17 residues. Looked up from germline, CDR1 is SGHAT and CDR2 is FQNNGV. CDR3 nucleotides: TGTGCCAGCAGCTCGCAAATCTTCAAGAGCTCCTACAATGAGCAGTTCTTC. The encoded protein is CASSSQIFKSSYNEQFF.

This clonotype was seen ten or more times. The J gene is TRBJ2-7, the V gene TRBV12-3 or TRBV12-4; D is unresolved. The CDR3 consists of 11 residues. V lost 1 base and J 12 bases, leaving 10 bases between the germline ends. CDR3 bases: TGTGCCAGCAGTTTAGGCGTAGTTCTGTACTTC. Translating gives CASSLGVVLYF.